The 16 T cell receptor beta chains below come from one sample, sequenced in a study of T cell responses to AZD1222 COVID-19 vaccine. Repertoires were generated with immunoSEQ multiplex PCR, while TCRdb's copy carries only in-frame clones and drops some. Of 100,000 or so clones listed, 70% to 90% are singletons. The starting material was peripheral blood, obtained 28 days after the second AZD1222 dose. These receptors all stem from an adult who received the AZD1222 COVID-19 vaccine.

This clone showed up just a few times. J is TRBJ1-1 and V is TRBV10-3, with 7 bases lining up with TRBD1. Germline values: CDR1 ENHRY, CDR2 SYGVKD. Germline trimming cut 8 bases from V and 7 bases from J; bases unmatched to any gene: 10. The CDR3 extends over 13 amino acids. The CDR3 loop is CAIATGTANEAFF. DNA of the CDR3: TGTGCCATCGCAACTGGGACAGCAAATGAAGCTTTCTTT.

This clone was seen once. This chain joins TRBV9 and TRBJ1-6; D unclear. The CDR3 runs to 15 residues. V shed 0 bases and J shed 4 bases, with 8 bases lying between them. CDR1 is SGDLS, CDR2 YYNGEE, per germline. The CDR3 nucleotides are TGTGCCAGCAGCGTAGTCGCAGAGTATAATTCACCCCTCCACTTT. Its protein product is CASSVVAEYNSPLHF.

As DNA, the CDR3 is TGTGCCAGCAGCCAAGATGCGATGGCCTCCTACGAGCAGTACTTC. It is translated as CASSQDAMASYEQYF. The rearrangement uses TRBV14 and TRBJ2-7; D remains unclear. V lost 0 bases and J lost 0, with 9 bases in between. In germline, CDR1 is SGHDN, CDR2 FVKESK. The CDR3 has 15 amino acids.

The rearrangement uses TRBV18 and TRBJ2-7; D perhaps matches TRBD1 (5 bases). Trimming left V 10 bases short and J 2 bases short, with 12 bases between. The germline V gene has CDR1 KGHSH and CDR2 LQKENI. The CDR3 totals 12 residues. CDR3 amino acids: CATGQETYEQYF. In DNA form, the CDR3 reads TGTGCCACCGGACAAGAGACCTACGAGCAGTACTTC.

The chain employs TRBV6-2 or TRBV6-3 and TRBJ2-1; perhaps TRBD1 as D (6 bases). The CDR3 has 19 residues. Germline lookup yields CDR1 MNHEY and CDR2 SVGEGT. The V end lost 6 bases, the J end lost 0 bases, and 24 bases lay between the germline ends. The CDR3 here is CASSRHPLFDRTSYNEQFF. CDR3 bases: TGTGCCAGCAGCCGCCACCCCCTCTTCGACAGGACCTCCTACAATGAGCAGTTCTTC.

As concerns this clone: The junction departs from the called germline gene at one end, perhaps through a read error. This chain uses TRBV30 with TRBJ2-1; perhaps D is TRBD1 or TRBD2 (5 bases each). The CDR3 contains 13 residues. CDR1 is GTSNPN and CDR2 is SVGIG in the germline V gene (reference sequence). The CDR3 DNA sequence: TGTGCCTGGAGTGTCGGGCTTGGGGGAGCACCCATCTTC. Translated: CAWSVGLGGAPIF.

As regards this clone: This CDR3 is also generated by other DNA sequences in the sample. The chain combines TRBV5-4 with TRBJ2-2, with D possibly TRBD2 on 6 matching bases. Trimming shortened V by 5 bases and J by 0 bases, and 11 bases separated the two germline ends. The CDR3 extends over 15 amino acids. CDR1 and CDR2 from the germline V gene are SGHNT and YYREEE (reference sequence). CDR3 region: CASSYGGTNTGELFF. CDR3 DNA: TGTGCCAGCAGTTATGGAGGGACGAACACCGGGGAGCTGTTTTTT.

The CDR3 sequence is CASSVHTNTEAFF. CDR3 DNA: TGTGCCAGCAGCGTACACACGAACACTGAAGCTTTCTTT. The chain has TRBV11-2 and TRBJ1-1, with unresolved D. V was clipped by 5 bases and J by 1 base, with 8 bases between them. Germline CDR1 is SGHAT and CDR2 is FQNNGV. This CDR3 comprises 13 residues.

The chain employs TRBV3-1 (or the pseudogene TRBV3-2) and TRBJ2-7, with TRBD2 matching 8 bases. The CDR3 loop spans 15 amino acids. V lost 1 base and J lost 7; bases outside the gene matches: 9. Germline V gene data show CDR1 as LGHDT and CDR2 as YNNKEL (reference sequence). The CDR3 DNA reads TGTGCCAGCAGCCAAGGAATTAGCGGGGCTCATGAGCAGTACTTC. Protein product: CASSQGISGAHEQYF.

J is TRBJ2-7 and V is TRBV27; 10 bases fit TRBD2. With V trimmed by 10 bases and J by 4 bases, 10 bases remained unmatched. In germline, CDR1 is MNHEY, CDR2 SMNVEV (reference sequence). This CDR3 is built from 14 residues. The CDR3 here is CATSIAGGMYEQYF. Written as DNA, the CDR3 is TGTGCCACCTCCATAGCGGGAGGTATGTACGAGCAGTACTTC.

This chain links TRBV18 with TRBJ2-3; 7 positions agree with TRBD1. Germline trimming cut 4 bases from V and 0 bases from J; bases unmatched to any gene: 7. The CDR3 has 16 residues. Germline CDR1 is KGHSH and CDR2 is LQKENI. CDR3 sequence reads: CASSRDSNPSTDTQYF. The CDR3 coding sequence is TGTGCCAGCTCACGGGACAGCAACCCTAGCACAGATACGCAGTATTTT.

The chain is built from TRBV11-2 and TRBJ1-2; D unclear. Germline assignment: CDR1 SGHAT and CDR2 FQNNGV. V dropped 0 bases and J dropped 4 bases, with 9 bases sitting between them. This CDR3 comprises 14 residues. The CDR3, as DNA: TGTGCCAGCAGCTTAGATCCCAGATCCTATGGCTACACCTTC. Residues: CASSLDPRSYGYTF.

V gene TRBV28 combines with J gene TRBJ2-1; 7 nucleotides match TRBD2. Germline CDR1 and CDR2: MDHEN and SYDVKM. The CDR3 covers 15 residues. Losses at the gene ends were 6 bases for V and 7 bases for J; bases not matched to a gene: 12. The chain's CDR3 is CASRVIAGLGNEQFF. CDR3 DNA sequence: TGTGCCAGCAGGGTTATAGCGGGCCTTGGGAATGAGCAGTTCTTC.

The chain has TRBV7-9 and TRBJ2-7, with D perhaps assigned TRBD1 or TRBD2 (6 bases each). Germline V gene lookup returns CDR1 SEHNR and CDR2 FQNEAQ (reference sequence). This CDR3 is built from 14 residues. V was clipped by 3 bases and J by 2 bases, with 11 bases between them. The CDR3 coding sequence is TGTGCCAGCAGCTTCTCGGGGGACACCTACGAGCAGTACTTC. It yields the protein CASSFSGDTYEQYF.

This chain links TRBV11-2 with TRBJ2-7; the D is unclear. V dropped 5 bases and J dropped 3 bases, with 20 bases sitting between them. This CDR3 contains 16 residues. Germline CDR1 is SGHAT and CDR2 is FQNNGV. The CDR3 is CASSTQSRLGFYEQYF. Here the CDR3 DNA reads TGTGCCAGCAGCACGCAGTCGAGGCTCGGTTTCTACGAGCAGTACTTC.

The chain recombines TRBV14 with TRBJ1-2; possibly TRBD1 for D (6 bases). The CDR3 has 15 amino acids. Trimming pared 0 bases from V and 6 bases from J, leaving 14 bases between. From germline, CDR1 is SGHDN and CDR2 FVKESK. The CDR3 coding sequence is TGTGCCAGCAGCCAAGACAGGGGCCGTTTAGATGGCTACACCTTC. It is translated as CASSQDRGRLDGYTF.